A selection of T cell receptor beta chains follows, all from one sample in a study of shared T cell receptors in the human thymus. Assay: immunoSEQ multiplex PCR; the TCRdb copy retains only in-frame clones and omits some. Found here are hundreds of thousands of clones, 85% to 90% of them singletons; the top ten hold 0.0095% to 0.012%. The same data also went into a second study, on human thymus T cells.

The specimen was thymocytes. The receptors originated from a boy younger than two with a congenital heart defect. Both conserved end residues are part of each CDR3. The D gene is left open where the match is weak. Size values are once, few and many counts, or a class for expanded clones, and some rows have none.

>once|TRBD1|TRBJ1-1|TRBV29-1
CSVSEGQGNTEAFF
TGCAGCGTGTCCGAGGGACAGGGGAACACTGAAGCTTTCTTT
>few|-|TRBJ2-2|TRBV5-1
CASSPLIGGNTGELFF
TGCGCCAGCAGCCCCTTGATTGGAGGGAACACCGGGGAGCTGTTTTTT
>once|TRBD1|TRBJ2-7|TRBV5-1
CASSLGVWDSSYEQYF
TGCGCCAGCAGCTTGGGCGTTTGGGACAGCTCCTACGAGCAGTACTTC
>-|TRBD2|TRBJ2-3|TRBV4-2
CASSQVQTSRISTDTQYF
TGTGCCAGCAGCCAAGTGCAGACTAGCCGGATTAGCACAGATACGCAGTATTTT
>-|TRBD2|TRBJ2-1|TRBV15
CATSRPWTSGSPNEQFF
TGTGCCACCAGCAGACCGTGGACTAGCGGGAGCCCCAATGAGCAGTTCTTC
>-|TRBD2|TRBJ2-3|TRBV2
CASSPGLAGGEYF
TGTGCCAGCAGCCCTGGACTAGCGGGAGGAGAGTATTTT
>-|-|TRBJ2-1|TRBV5-6
CASSLASEYNEQFF
TGTGCCAGCAGCTTGGCTAGCGAATACAATGAGCAGTTCTTC
>-|TRBD2|TRBJ2-3|TRBV6-1
CASSEELAGVADTQYF
TGTGCCAGCAGTGAAGAGTTAGCGGGAGTAGCAGATACGCAGTATTTT
>-|TRBD1|TRBJ2-1|TRBV5-6
CASSHGQGRFF
TGTGCCAGCAGCCACGGACAGGGAAGGTTCTTC
>-|-|TRBJ2-1|TRBV7-2
CASSLEGGNEQFF
TGTGCCAGCAGCTTAGAAGGAGGCAATGAGCAGTTCTTC
>few|TRBD1|TRBJ2-7|TRBV7-8
CASSETGTGAYEQYF
TGTGCCAGCAGCGAAACCGGGACAGGGGCCTACGAGCAGTACTTC
>-|-|TRBJ2-7|TRBV9
CASSEGPRGFPNEQYF
TGTGCCAGCAGCGAGGGGCCCCGGGGGTTTCCCAACGAGCAGTACTTC
>once|TRBD2|TRBJ2-5|TRBV27
CASTGDGASGRAGETQYF
TGTGCCAGCACCGGGGATGGGGCTAGCGGGAGGGCCGGAGAGACCCAGTACTTC
>few|-|TRBJ1-1|TRBV30
CARRGGLENTEAFF
TGTGCTCGAAGGGGGGGCTTGGAGAACACTGAAGCTTTCTTT
>-|-|TRBJ2-1|TRBV15
CATSRPRAVIYNEQFF
TGTGCCACCAGCAGGCCCAGGGCCGTTATCTACAATGAGCAGTTCTTC
>-|-|TRBJ2-1|TRBV11-2
CASSTPSPPYNEQFF
TGTGCCAGCAGTACTCCTAGCCCGCCCTACAATGAGCAGTTCTTC
>once|TRBD2|TRBJ2-7|TRBV5-1
CASSPTSGPYEQYF
TGCGCCAGCAGCCCCACTAGCGGTCCCTACGAGCAGTACTTC
>-|-|TRBJ2-7|TRBV29-1
CSVAEVSLSYEQYF
TGCAGCGTCGCCGAAGTAAGTTTGAGCTACGAGCAGTACTTC
>-|-|TRBJ1-1|TRBV6-1
CASSEFGGGWMNTEAFF
TGTGCCAGCAGTGAATTTGGGGGGGGGTGGATGAACACTGAAGCTTTCTTT
>-|TRBD2|TRBJ2-2|TRBV4-2
CASSQNADLAGEGVTGELFF
TGTGCCAGCAGCCAAAATGCGGATCTAGCGGGAGAAGGAGTCACCGGGGAGCTGTTTTTT
>-|-|TRBJ2-4|TRBV28
CASSPPRRSSSKNIQYF
TGTGCCAGCAGTCCCCCCCGTCGGTCTAGTTCCAAAAACATTCAGTACTTC
>-|-|TRBJ2-7|TRBV5-1
CASSLAGSYEQYF
TGCGCCAGCAGCTTGGCCGGCTCCTACGAGCAGTACTTC
>-|TRBD1|TRBJ2-3|TRBV30
CAWTQGAGDTQYF
TGTGCCTGGACACAGGGGGCAGGGGATACGCAGTATTTT
>-|TRBD2|TRBJ2-3|TRBV4-3
CASSQDPLGLAGADTQYF
TGCGCCAGCAGCCAAGATCCTCTTGGACTAGCGGGAGCAGATACGCAGTATTTT
>-|-|TRBJ2-5|TRBV11-1
CASSTTEGPQYF
TGTGCCAGCAGCACGACGGAGGGGCCCCAGTACTTC
>once|TRBD2|TRBJ2-3|TRBV12-5
CASGLAQLAGDRDTQYF
TGTGCTAGTGGTTTGGCCCAACTAGCGGGGGACAGGGATACGCAGTATTTT
>-|TRBD1|TRBJ2-7|TRBV11-2
CASSGRQGAGGYEQYF
TGTGCCAGCAGCGGCCGACAGGGGGCCGGGGGGTACGAGCAGTACTTC
>-|TRBD2|TRBJ2-1|TRBV29-1
CSVEWREREQFF
TGCAGCGTTGAATGGCGGGAGAGGGAGCAGTTCTTC
>-|TRBD1|TRBJ1-2|TRBV18
CASSRTGVGLYGYTF
TGTGCCAGCTCACGCACAGGGGTCGGCCTTTATGGCTACACCTTC
>-|-|TRBJ2-3|TRBV27
CASRLKTATSTDTQYF
TGTGCCAGCAGACTTAAGACTGCAACTAGCACAGATACGCAGTATTTT
>few|TRBD1|TRBJ2-7|TRBV27
CASSSPGTGPYEQYF
TGTGCCAGCAGTTCCCCCGGGACAGGGCCCTACGAGCAGTACTTC
>-|TRBD2|TRBJ2-3|TRBV9
CASSATSGRSTDTQYF
TGTGCCAGCTCCGCGACTAGCGGGAGAAGCACAGATACGCAGTATTTT
>-|TRBD1|TRBJ2-3|TRBV25-1
CASSPGQGMADTQYF
TGTGCCAGCAGTCCCGGACAGGGGATGGCAGATACGCAGTATTTT
>-|-|TRBJ1-4|TRBV7-9
CASSPTQDLTNEKLFF
TGTGCCAGCAGCCCCACACAGGATTTAACTAATGAAAAACTGTTTTTT
>-|-|TRBJ2-1|TRBV28
CASSLISPGSIGQFF
TGTGCCAGCAGTTTAATTTCACCCGGGTCTATTGGACAGTTCTTC
>-|-|TRBJ1-3|TRBV28
CASRGDRSGRRGGNTIYF
TGTGCCAGCAGGGGGGATCGCTCCGGACGACGGGGGGGAAACACCATATATTTT
>-|TRBD2|TRBJ2-1|TRBV6-5
CASSPGTSWGNEQFF
TGTGCCAGCAGCCCCGGGACTAGCTGGGGCAATGAGCAGTTCTTC
>once|-|TRBJ1-5|TRBV28
CASIGPGERNQPQHF
TGTGCCAGCATAGGCCCGGGGGAACGTAATCAGCCCCAGCATTTT
>-|TRBD2|TRBJ2-1|TRBV6-1
CASSELGGQGSGRVPDNEQFF
TGTGCCAGCAGTGAACTAGGCGGGCAGGGTAGCGGGAGGGTACCGGACAATGAGCAGTTCTTC
>-|TRBD2|TRBJ2-7|TRBV15
CATRGGPSYEQYF
TGTGCCACCCGGGGGGGGCCCTCCTACGAGCAGTACTTC
>-|-|TRBJ1-3|TRBV7-8
CASSLALGASGNTIYF
TGTGCCAGCAGCTTAGCGCTGGGGGCAAGTGGAAACACCATATATTTT
>-|-|TRBJ2-7|TRBV27
CASGSGSSYEQYF
TGTGCCAGTGGTAGCGGCAGCTCCTACGAGCAGTACTTC
>-|-|TRBJ1-3|TRBV2
CASSWDTGRSGNTIYF
TGTGCCAGCAGTTGGGACACCGGCCGAAGTGGAAACACCATATATTTT
>-|-|TRBJ1-3|TRBV12-5
CASGLASRPSGNTIYF
TGTGCTAGTGGTTTGGCCTCGCGGCCCTCTGGAAACACCATATATTTT
>-|-|TRBJ1-4|TRBV6-5
CASSYRQGGDEKLFF
TGTGCCAGCAGTTACCGGCAGGGTGGGGATGAAAAACTGTTTTTT
>-|-|TRBJ1-1|TRBV19
CASSTAWRVPEAFF
TGTGCCAGTAGTACCGCCTGGAGGGTCCCTGAAGCTTTCTTT
>-|-|TRBJ2-7|TRBV5-5
CASSTPPMDRDLHEQYF
TGTGCCAGCAGCACACCTCCGATGGACCGGGATCTCCACGAGCAGTACTTC